A single sample gave rise to the 7 T cell receptor beta chains below, sequenced in a study of blood T cell repertoires in COVID-19. Repertoires were generated with immunoSEQ multiplex PCR, while TCRdb's copy carries only in-frame clones and drops some. The data contain about 350,000 clones, 88% of them singletons. Sequencing used PBMCs or T cells enriched from blood (not recorded which). All receptors derive from a woman aged 25-40 years who had been exposed to COVID-19.

This chain uses TRBV5-1 with TRBJ2-2, with TRBD1 identical over 10 bases. The CDR3 covers 15 residues. With V trimmed by 6 bases and J by 1 base, 3 bases remained unmatched. From germline, CDR1 is SGHRS and CDR2 YFSETQ. This CDR3 reads CASNWDRGNTGELFF. CDR3 bases: TGCGCCAGCAACTGGGACAGGGGGAACACCGGGGAGCTGTTTTTT.

The chain recombines TRBV7-9 with TRBJ2-7, with TRBD2 matching over 8 bases. V gave up 4 bases and J gave up 3 bases; unmatched junction bases: 8. The CDR3 length is 15 residues. The germline CDR1 and CDR2 sequences are SEHNR and FQNEAQ (reference sequence). Here the CDR3 reads CASSSTEAGVYEQYF. CDR3 coding DNA: TGTGCCAGCAGCTCGACCGAAGCGGGAGTCTACGAGCAGTACTTC.

This clone was recorded only once. The gene calls are TRBV25-1 and TRBJ2-1; D is perhaps TRBD1 (5 bases). Trimming left V 2 bases short and J 3 bases short, with 11 bases between. This CDR3 has 15 residues. Germline lookup yields CDR1 MGHDK and CDR2 SYGVNS. The CDR3 loop is CASSERWTHYNEQFF. The CDR3 DNA reads TGTGCCAGCAGTGAACGGTGGACACACTACAATGAGCAGTTCTTC.

This clone was detected a few times. The chain combines TRBV24-1 with TRBJ2-3, with no clear D. Trimming removed 4 bases at V and 0 bases at J, with 16 bases between. The CDR3 contains 17 residues. The germline V gene encodes CDR1 KGHDR and CDR2 SFDVKD. The CDR3 nucleotides are TGTGCCACCAGTGACTTCTGGGCGACGTCTAGCACAGATACGCAGTATTTT. It codes for CATSDFWATSSTDTQYF.

This sequence joins TRBV6-5 and TRBJ2-1; no reliable D call. V was pared by 6 bases and J by 7 bases, with 13 bases between. The germline V gene encodes CDR1 MNHEY and CDR2 SVGAGI. This CDR3 has 13 residues. CDR3 nucleotide sequence: TGTGCCAGCAGGAATACAAGATGGAATGAGCAGTTCTTC. This encodes CASRNTRWNEQFF.

The chain couples TRBV30 to TRBJ2-7, with a possible D match to TRBD1 (5 bases). The CDR3 totals 13 residues. V lost 3 bases and J lost 2, with 11 bases in between. Germline values: CDR1 GTSNPN, CDR2 SVGIG (reference sequence). In DNA, the CDR3 is TGTGCCTGGAGAGGCAGGGCTCCCTACGAGCAGTACTTC. Translated: CAWRGRAPYEQYF.

The chain is built from TRBV7-2 and TRBJ2-5; TRBD2 matches 10 bases. The germline gives CDR1 SGHTA, CDR2 FQGNSA. With V trimmed by 5 bases and J by 1 base, 10 bases remained unmatched. This CDR3 has 17 residues. CDR3 bases: TGTGCCAGCAGCGATGAGGGTAGCGGGAGGTTCCAAGAGACCCAGTACTTC. Translated: CASSDEGSGRFQETQYF. The whole variable domain, filled in from reference TRBV7-2 and TRBJ2-5, reads GAGVSQSPSNKVTEKGKDVELRCDPISGHTALYWYRQSLGQGLEFLIYFQGNSAPDKSGLPSDRFSAERTGGSVSTLTIQRTQQEDSAVYLCASSDEGSGRFQETQYFGPGTRLLVL.